What follows describes a single T cell receptor beta chain. TCR alpha and TCR beta cDNA libraries carrying sample barcodes and UMIs were produced by 5'RACE using constant-segment primers. TCRdb ran MiXCR on the 5' RACE reads and lists one entry per CDR3 protein. The table shows approximately 290,000 distinct CDR3 sequences, with approximately 19% occurring only once. This specimen belongs to a study of T-cell memory formation after mild COVID-19. The V gene's germline CDR1 is MNHEY and CDR2 SVGAGI. CDR3 length equals 16 residues. Trimming took 0 bases from V and 5 from J, leaving 16 bases between them.

The chain joins TRBV6-5 to TRBJ2-5, with D tentatively TRBD1 or TRBD2 (5 bases each). The sequenced sample was PBMCs or a T cell subset sorted from them (not recorded which). The clonotype was recovered from a young man who had mild COVID-19 (a few samples of this study predate the infection). Cell type and time point are not known. As DNA, the CDR3 is TGTGCCAGCAGTTACTCGATAAGGGGCGAGGGGGAGACCCAGTACTTC. Its translation: CASSYSIRGEGETQYF.